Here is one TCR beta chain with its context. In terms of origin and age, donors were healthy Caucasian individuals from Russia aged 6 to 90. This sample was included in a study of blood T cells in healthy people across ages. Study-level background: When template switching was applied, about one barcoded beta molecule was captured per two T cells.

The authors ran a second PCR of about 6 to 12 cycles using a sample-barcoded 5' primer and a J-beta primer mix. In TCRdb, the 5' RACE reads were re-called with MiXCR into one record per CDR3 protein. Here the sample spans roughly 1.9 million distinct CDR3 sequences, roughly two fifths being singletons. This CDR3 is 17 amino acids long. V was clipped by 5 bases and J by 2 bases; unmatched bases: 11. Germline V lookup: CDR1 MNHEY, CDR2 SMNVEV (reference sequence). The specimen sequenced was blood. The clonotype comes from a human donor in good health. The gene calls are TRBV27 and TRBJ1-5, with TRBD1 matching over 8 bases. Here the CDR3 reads CASSKLTGDGGNQPQHF. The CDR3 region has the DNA TGTGCCAGCAGTAAGTTGACAGGGGATGGTGGCAATCAGCCCCAGCATTTT.